This TCR beta chain comes out of a study of blood T cell repertoires in COVID-19. Overall study context: Acute and convalescent COVID-19 samples came from the United States, Italy and Spain. T cells, B-cell-depleted T cells, or PBMCs provided the cDNA or gDNA that served as material.

V shed 5 bases and J shed 5 bases, with 12 bases lying between them. Per germline, CDR1 SGHAT and CDR2 FQDESV (reference sequence). The CDR3 length is 14 residues. As processed by the authors: How many nucleated cells were present was estimated from reference gene primer amplification. Profiled with immunoSEQ multiplex PCR; TCRdb holds only in-frame clones, not every one. The DNA was the basis for D and trimming; V, J and clone size are from that table. The sample yields roughly 93,000 clones, about 89% seen once. The sequenced sample was peripheral blood. The receptor comes from a man aged 50-59 years with acute or convalescent COVID-19. The rearrangement uses TRBV11-1 and TRBJ1-4; TRBD1 might be the D (6 bases). The CDR3 bases are TGTGCCAGCAGCCGAGGGGGACGGAATGAAAAACTGTTTTTT. Residues: CASSRGGRNEKLFF.